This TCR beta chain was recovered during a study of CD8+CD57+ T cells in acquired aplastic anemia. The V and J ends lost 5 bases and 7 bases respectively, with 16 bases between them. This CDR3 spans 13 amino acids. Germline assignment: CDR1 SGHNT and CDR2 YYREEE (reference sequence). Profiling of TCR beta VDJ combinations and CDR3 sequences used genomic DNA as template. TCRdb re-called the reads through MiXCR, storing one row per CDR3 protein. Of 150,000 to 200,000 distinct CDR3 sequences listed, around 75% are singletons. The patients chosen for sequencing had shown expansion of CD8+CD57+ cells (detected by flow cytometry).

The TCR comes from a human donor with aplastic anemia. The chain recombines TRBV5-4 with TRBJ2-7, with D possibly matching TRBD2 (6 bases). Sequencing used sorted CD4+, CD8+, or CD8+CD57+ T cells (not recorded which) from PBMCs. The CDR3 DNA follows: TGTGCCAGCAGAGAAGAGGAAGGGACTGAGCAGTACTTC. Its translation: CASREEEGTEQYF.